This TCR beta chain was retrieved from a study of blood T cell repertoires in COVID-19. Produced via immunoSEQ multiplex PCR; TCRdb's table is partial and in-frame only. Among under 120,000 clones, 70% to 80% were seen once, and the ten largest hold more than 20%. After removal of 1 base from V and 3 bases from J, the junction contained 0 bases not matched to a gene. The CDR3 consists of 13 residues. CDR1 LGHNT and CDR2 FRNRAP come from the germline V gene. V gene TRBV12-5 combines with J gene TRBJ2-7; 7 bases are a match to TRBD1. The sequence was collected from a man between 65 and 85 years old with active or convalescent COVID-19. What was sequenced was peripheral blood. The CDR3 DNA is TGTGCTAGTGGTTTGGGACAGGGCTACGAGCAGTACTTC. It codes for CASGLGQGYEQYF.